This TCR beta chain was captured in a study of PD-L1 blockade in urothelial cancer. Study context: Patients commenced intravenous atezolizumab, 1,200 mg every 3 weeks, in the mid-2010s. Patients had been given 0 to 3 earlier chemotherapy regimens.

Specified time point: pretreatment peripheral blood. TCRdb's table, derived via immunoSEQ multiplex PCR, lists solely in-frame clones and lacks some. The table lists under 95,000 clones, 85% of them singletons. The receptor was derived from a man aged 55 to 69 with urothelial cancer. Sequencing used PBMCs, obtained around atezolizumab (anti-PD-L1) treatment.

CDR3 protein: CAWSANLQETQYF. The CDR3 region has the DNA TGTGCCTGGAGTGCTAACCTGCAAGAGACCCAGTACTTC. The V gene is TRBV30, the J gene TRBJ2-5, with D unresolved. The CDR3 loop spans 13 amino acids. V was cut by 1 base and J by 2 bases, with 8 bases left in between. Germline V gene sequence: CDR1 GTSNPN, CDR2 SVGIG (reference sequence).